This T cell receptor beta chain stems from a study of vaccination and CD4 T cells after COVID-19. Treatment given: roughly nine-day PBMC culture with coronavirus spike peptide pools or control peptides (ViraFEST assay). Sequenced with the Oncomine TCR Beta short-read assay was DNA taken from cultured CD4+ T cells. From the PCR reads, TCRdb called clonotypes with MiXCR, one entry per CDR3 protein. Of more than 15,000 distinct CDR3 sequences in the sample, approximately 48% were seen once. Per the germline V gene, CDR1 is SNHLY and CDR2 is FYNNEI. With 4 bases removed from V and 5 bases from J, the gap between germline ends came to 23 bases. The CDR3 has 17 amino acids. With respect to this clonotype: Its antigen is not known.

This TCR was sampled from a human donor with COVID-19. Sequencing input: cultured CD4+ T cells from blood. The chain is built from TRBV2 and TRBJ2-5; D tentatively fits TRBD1 or TRBD2 (5 bases each). DNA of the CDR3: TGTGCCAGCAGTGGCGGACGATGGGACGCCACGGGGGAGACCCAGTACTTC. Translation gives CASSGGRWDATGETQYF.